These 16 T cell receptor beta chains came from one sample sequenced in a study of OX40 agonist ivuxolimab in advanced cancers. Sequencing was performed with immunoSEQ multiplex PCR; in TCRdb, only in-frame clones are kept and a portion is missing. The table has about 25,000 clones, 70% to 90% seen once. The sequencing here drew on CD4+ or CD8+ T cells sorted from blood, taken in a trial of the OX40 agonist ivuxolimab. All receptors derive from an adult with an advanced solid tumor such as melanoma, head and neck, liver or kidney cancer.

This clone qualifies as large (0.1 to 1%). The chain carries TRBV2 and TRBJ2-7; no reliable D call. The germline CDR1 and CDR2 sequences are SNHLY and FYNNEI. Deletions cut 5 bases from V and 4 bases from J, with 6 bases between. This CDR3 comprises 11 residues. CDR3 nucleotide sequence: TGTGCCAGCAGTTCCATTTACGAGCAGTACTTC. This sequence encodes CASSSIYEQYF. The full variable domain, with the rest looked up from reference TRBV2 and TRBJ2-7, is EPEVTQTPSHQVTQMGQEVILRCVPISNHLYFYWYRQILGQKVEFLVSFYNNEISEKSEIFDDQFSVERPDGSNFTLKIRSTKLEDSAMYFCASSSIYEQYFGPGTRLTVT.

The chain uses TRBV11-2 and TRBJ2-7, with 10 nucleotides matching TRBD2. V shed 3 bases, J shed 2 bases, and the junction held 7 bases outside the gene matches. Germline lookup yields CDR1 SGHAT and CDR2 FQNNGV. This CDR3 region has 16 residues. CDR3 in amino acids: CASSFPGTSDTYEQYF. CDR3 nucleotides: TGTGCCAGCAGCTTTCCCGGGACTAGCGACACCTACGAGCAGTACTTC.

The rearrangement joins TRBV6-4 to TRBJ2-5; D tentatively reads TRBD1 or TRBD2 (5 bases each). The germline V gene encodes CDR1 MRHNA and CDR2 SNTAGT. The CDR3 is 13 amino acids. Trimming took 1 base from V and 4 from J, leaving 7 bases between them. The CDR3 region has the DNA TGTGCCAGCAGTGACTGTGGGGGAGAGACCCAGTACTTC. Translation gives CASSDCGGETQYF.

The V gene is TRBV5-1, the J gene TRBJ1-2; 7 bases line up with TRBD1. There are 14 residues in the CDR3. The V segment lost 5 bases and the J segment 8 bases; nucleotides outside the gene matches: 12. The germline gives CDR1 SGHRS, CDR2 YFSETQ. The chain's CDR3 is CASRREGGFEGYTF. CDR3 bases: TGCGCCAGCAGGAGAGAAGGGGGCTTTGAGGGCTACACCTTC.

The rearrangement uses TRBV4-2 and TRBJ2-7, with 11 bases matching TRBD2. The J segment lost 2 bases and the V segment lost 0 bases, leaving 6 bases of the junction unmatched. Germline V gene lookup returns CDR1 LGHNA and CDR2 YNFKEQ. The CDR3 has 17 amino acids. The CDR3 coding sequence is TGTGCCAGCAGCCAAGAGCCTCTAGCGGGAGGTCCCTACGAGCAGTACTTC. Translated, it gives CASSQEPLAGGPYEQYF.

The V call is TRBV7-9, the J call TRBJ1-5, with TRBD1 as a possible D gene (5 bases). The length of the CDR3 is 15 residues. Germline-derived CDR1 and CDR2 are SEHNR and FQNEAQ (reference sequence). Trimming stripped 1 base from V and 0 bases from J, with 7 bases between. The CDR3 spells CASSLVGGSNQPQHF. The CDR3 bases are TGTGCCAGCAGCTTAGTGGGGGGTAGCAATCAGCCCCAGCATTTT.

The V call is TRBV7-6, the J call TRBJ1-5, with D hard to call. V was trimmed by 5 bases and J by 1 base, leaving 9 bases between them. The CDR3 is 14 amino acids. CDR1 SGHVS and CDR2 FNYEAQ come from the germline V gene. The CDR3 loop is CASSPNESNQPQHF. DNA for the CDR3: TGTGCCAGCAGCCCCAACGAGAGCAATCAGCCCCAGCATTTT.

The chain employs TRBV7-2 and TRBJ2-2, with D maybe TRBD2 (5 bases). V lost 5 bases and J lost 2, with 15 bases in between. This CDR3 is built from 16 residues. Germline CDR1 SGHTA, CDR2 FQGNSA. CDR3 sequence: CASSPLGGSNTGELFF. CDR3 DNA sequence: TGTGCCAGCAGCCCCTTAGGCGGGTCAAACACCGGGGAGCTGTTTTTT.

The chain links TRBV15 to TRBJ1-1; D perhaps matches TRBD1 (6 bases). In germline, CDR1 is LNHNV, CDR2 YYDKDF (reference sequence). The CDR3 loop spans 13 amino acids. Between the trimmed V and J ends, which lost 6 bases and 1 base, there was a span of 9 bases. The CDR3, as DNA: TGTGCCACCAGAAAGACAGGGAACACTGAAGCTTTCTTT. This translates into CATRKTGNTEAFF.

The DNA for the CDR3 is TGTGCCAGTAGTATAGGAGCTAGCGGGGGGAATGAGCAGTTCTTC. The encoded protein is CASSIGASGGNEQFF. The V gene is TRBV19, the J gene TRBJ2-1; 11 positions agree with TRBD2. CDR1 is LNHDA, CDR2 SQIVND, per germline (reference sequence). CDR3 length: 15 residues. V shed 1 base and J 7 bases; nucleotides not matched to a gene: 3.

V is TRBV28 and J is TRBJ2-1; tentative D call: TRBD1 (6 bases). Germline V lookup: CDR1 MDHEN, CDR2 SYDVKM. V gave up 3 bases and J gave up 6 bases, with 21 bases separating them. This CDR3 is 17 amino acids long. The CDR3 spells CASSFRLDSPVSNEQFF. The CDR3, as DNA: TGTGCCAGCAGTTTCCGATTGGACAGCCCAGTCAGCAATGAGCAGTTCTTC.

This clone has more than one count but fewer than ten. The chain recombines TRBV5-1 with TRBJ2-7, with 10 nucleotides matching TRBD2. The CDR3 runs to 15 residues. Germline V gene lookup returns CDR1 SGHRS and CDR2 YFSETQ. J lost 4 bases, V lost 1 base, and 5 bases had no gene match. CDR3 in DNA: TGCGCCAGCAGCTTGTTTCCAGCGGGGGGGTACGAGCAGTACTTC. It specifies CASSLFPAGGYEQYF.

The chain employs TRBV5-1 and TRBJ2-7; maybe TRBD2 (5 bases). Trimming pared 7 bases from V and 0 bases from J, leaving 11 bases between. The CDR3 length is 13 residues. Germline V gene data show CDR1 as SGHRS and CDR2 as YFSETQ. CDR3 bases: TGCGCCAGCCGGAGGATTGGCTCCTACGAGCAGTACTTC. It specifies CASRRIGSYEQYF.

The chain uses TRBV2 and TRBJ2-7; TRBD1 aligns across 7 bases. This CDR3 is built from 14 residues. V shed 6 bases and J 1 base; nucleotides not matched to a gene: 6. Germline CDR1 SNHLY, CDR2 FYNNEI. CDR3 region: CASSPRTGSYEQYF. The CDR3 DNA sequence: TGTGCCAGCAGCCCCAGGACAGGTTCCTACGAGCAGTACTTC.

The chain carries TRBV6-5 and TRBJ1-1, with 7 bases lining up with TRBD1. Losses at the gene ends were 7 bases for V and 1 base for J; bases not matched to a gene: 6. Germline values: CDR1 MNHEY, CDR2 SVGAGI. The CDR3 length is 14 residues. CDR3 residues: CASTSTGWNTEAFF. CDR3 nucleotide sequence: TGTGCCAGCACCTCGACAGGGTGGAACACTGAAGCTTTCTTT.

The chain carries TRBV6-1 and TRBJ2-3; D not resolved. Trimming shortened V by 2 bases and J by 0 bases, and 15 bases separated the two germline ends. The CDR3 sequence is 17 residues long. Germline V lookup: CDR1 MNHNS, CDR2 SASEGT. The CDR3 DNA sequence: TGTGCCAGCAGTGAATCTCCGCGTGGCTCTAGCACAGATACGCAGTATTTT. Protein: CASSESPRGSSTDTQYF.